The entry below gives a single T cell receptor (beta chain) sequence along with its context. It lacks a known antigen. No base qualities exist here, and no much larger clone lies one base off it. At the DNA level, this CDR3 is encoded by other sequences in the same sample as well. Collaborating institutions collected whole blood in K2EDTA tubes following their own protocols. For TCRbeta analysis, collaborators shipped samples in one of three forms: frozen whole blood, isolated PBMCs, or DNA extracted from either of those sample types. The germline V and J ends show losses of 2 bases and 3 bases respectively, and no gene match explains 3 bases of the junction. Reading the germline V gene gives CDR1 SGHRS and CDR2 YFSETQ. The CDR3 numbers 14 residues from cysteine through phenylalanine. This entry keeps only the CDR3 DNA: 42 bases, framed from base 1. The immunoSEQ Assay, a bias-controlled multiplex PCR, was used to amplify TCRbeta CDR3 regions from genomic DNA. Turning to the authors' computational methods: Within the assay, amplification of reference gene primers was used to estimate how many nucleated cells each sample contained. Sequence reads were collapsed and filtered to measure the absolute abundance of every unique TCRbeta CDR3 rearrangement. For each sample, productive Simpson clonality was calculated as the square root of Simpson's diversity index across productive rearrangements. In its TCRdb copy, this immuneACCESS table keeps in-frame sequences only and misses some clones. Where compared with another copy, unresolved V genes explain less than half of these, and the others have no known cause. The V and J calls and clone size are taken from that table; D and trimming were inferred from the DNA. The sample table contains approximately 150,000 clones; only one count was recorded for approximately 80% of them. Of the sample, roughly 4.5% falls within the top ten clones.

The data stem from a study of blood T cell repertoires in COVID-19 (TCRdb year 2020). Some background on the complete study: Samples from collaborators originated in the United States, Italy and Spain and spanned both the acute and convalescent phases of COVID-19. The material from the prospective study consisted of cDNA or gDNA derived from T cells, B-cell-depleted T cells, or PBMCs. Deeply sampled blood TCRbeta repertoires from subjects exposed to, actively infected with, or recovered from COVID-19 were included in the dataset. The repertoires were released in a freely available public database meant as a resource for research on the immune response to SARS-CoV-2. Samples came from the ongoing ImmuneRACE study (first 160 participants) plus 1,254 subjects from 6 global collaborators. Sample metadata almost always included a de-identified subject ID, COVID-19 status, age in years and sex. Where HLA class I and class II types were available, the types were taken from metadata supplied by the sample provider, not from assay-based typing.

The research as a whole found: How much clinical and demographic metadata was included differed by source and by participant, and the metadata was provided uncurated.

The chain was built from TRBV5-1 and TRBJ1-1; TRBD1 lines up with 8 middle nucleotides. The TCR was taken from a human donor in a cohort sampled during active COVID-19. Material: peripheral blood. The base sequence is TGCGCCAGCAGCTTACAGGGGGGCGACACTGAAGCTTTCTTT. This is translated as CASSLQGGDTEAFF.